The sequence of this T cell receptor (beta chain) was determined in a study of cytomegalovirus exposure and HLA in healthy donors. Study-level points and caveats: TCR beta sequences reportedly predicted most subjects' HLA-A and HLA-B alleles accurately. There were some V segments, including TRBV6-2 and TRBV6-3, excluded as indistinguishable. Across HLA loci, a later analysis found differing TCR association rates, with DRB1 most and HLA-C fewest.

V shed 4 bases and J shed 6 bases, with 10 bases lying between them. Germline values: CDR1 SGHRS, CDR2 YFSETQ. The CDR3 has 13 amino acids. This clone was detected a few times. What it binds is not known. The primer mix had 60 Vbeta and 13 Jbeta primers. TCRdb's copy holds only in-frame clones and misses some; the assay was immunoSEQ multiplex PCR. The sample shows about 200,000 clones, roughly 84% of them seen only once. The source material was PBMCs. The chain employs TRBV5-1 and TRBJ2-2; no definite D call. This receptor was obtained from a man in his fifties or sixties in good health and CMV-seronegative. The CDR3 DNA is TGCGCCAGCAGCGCGGCGGAAGCCGGGGAGCTGTTTTTT. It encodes CASSAAEAGELFF.